The 9 T cell receptor beta chains given below trace back to one sample, sequenced in a study of blood T cell repertoires in COVID-19. The data were produced by immunoSEQ multiplex PCR, yet TCRdb's version contains in-frame clones alone and is incomplete. Here the sample spans 20,000 or so clones, 88% being singletons. Sequencing used peripheral blood. Source of these receptors: a human donor in a cohort sampled during active COVID-19.

This sequence joins TRBV29-1 and TRBJ2-7; D perhaps matches TRBD1 (5 bases). Per the germline V gene, CDR1 is SQVTM and CDR2 is ANQGSEA. V shed 6 bases and J shed 3 bases, with 9 bases lying between them. This CDR3 comprises 11 residues. This chain's CDR3 is CSVPGIYEQYF. DNA for the CDR3: TGCAGCGTCCCAGGGATCTACGAGCAGTACTTC.

The chain links TRBV2 to TRBJ2-7; 9 positions match TRBD2. CDR3 length: 14 amino acids. Germline CDR1 reads SNHLY; CDR2 reads FYNNEI. With 8 bases clipped from V and 5 bases from J, the junction kept 10 bases outside the gene matches. The CDR3 DNA reads TGTGCCAGCGGTCTAGCTAGCGGGACCGACGAGCAGTACTTC. Protein: CASGLASGTDEQYF.

The chain joins TRBV7-9 to TRBJ1-2, with D perhaps matching TRBD1 (6 bases). The germline V and J ends were trimmed by 4 bases and 4 bases, with 19 bases remaining between them. Germline CDR1 reads SEHNR; CDR2 reads FQNEAQ (reference sequence). This CDR3 spans 16 amino acids. The CDR3 sequence: CASSSLEGQVLYGYTF. The CDR3 DNA sequence: TGTGCCAGCAGCTCCCTCGAGGGACAAGTCCTCTATGGCTACACCTTC.

V and J are TRBV6-5 and TRBJ1-4, with D possibly being TRBD1 (5 bases). V lost 2 bases and J lost 8, with 15 bases in between. CDR1 and CDR2 (germline): MNHEY, SVGAGI. This CDR3 is built from 15 residues. CDR3 sequence: CASSYGGGIWEKLFF. The CDR3 DNA follows: TGTGCCAGCAGTTACGGGGGGGGTATTTGGGAAAAACTGTTTTTT.

The chain joins TRBV6-5 to TRBJ2-1; possible D gene TRBD1, 7 bases. Germline V lookup: CDR1 MNHEY, CDR2 SVGAGI. The CDR3 loop spans 13 amino acids. Trimming shortened V by 2 bases and J by 7 bases, and 9 bases separated the two germline ends. CDR3 residues: CASSYPGGNEQFF. The CDR3 coding sequence is TGTGCCAGCAGTTACCCAGGGGGGAATGAGCAGTTCTTC.

V usage is TRBV19 and J usage is TRBJ1-2; 7 nucleotides match TRBD1. The ends lost 7 bases at V and 8 bases at J; junction bases unmatched: 13. The germline gives CDR1 LNHDA, CDR2 SQIVND (reference sequence). The CDR3 contains 14 residues. CDR3 bases: TGTGCCAGTACCCATAGCGGGACAGCTAGAGGCTACACCTTC. Its protein is CASTHSGTARGYTF.

The chain carries TRBV18 and TRBJ1-4, with a weak D call TRBD1 (5 bases). CDR3 length equals 13 residues. The germline gives CDR1 KGHSH, CDR2 LQKENI. V lost 6 bases and J lost 5, with 10 bases in between. The CDR3 here is CASSDSLNEKLFF. CDR3 in DNA: TGTGCCAGCTCTGACAGCTTAAATGAAAAACTGTTTTTT. Full variable domain (missing parts from reference TRBV18 and TRBJ1-4): NAGVMQNPRHLVRRRGQEARLRCSPMKGHSHVYWYRQLPEEGLKFMVYLQKENIIDESGMPKERFSAEFPKEGPSILRIQQVVRGDSAAYFCASSDSLNEKLFFGSGTQLSVL.

The chain is built from TRBV3-1 (or the pseudogene TRBV3-2) and TRBJ1-6; D not certain. Trimming stripped 1 base from V and 7 bases from J, with 14 bases between. Germline-derived CDR1 and CDR2 are LGHDT and YNNKEL (reference sequence). This CDR3 is built from 16 residues. The CDR3 here is CASSQGGGGRNSPLHF. CDR3 DNA sequence: TGTGCCAGCAGCCAAGGAGGAGGAGGGAGGAATTCACCCCTCCACTTT.

This rearrangement joins TRBV7-8 to TRBJ2-2; 10 bases are a match to TRBD1. Trimming cost V 5 bases and J 6 bases; bases outside gene matches: 3. Germline V lookup: CDR1 SGHVS, CDR2 FQNEAQ. The CDR3 has 14 residues. The CDR3 nucleotides are TGTGCCAGCAGCCGGACAGGGGGAGCCGGGGAGCTGTTTTTT. It translates to CASSRTGGAGELFF. The complete variable domain, with remaining parts taken from reference TRBV7-8 and TRBJ2-2, reads GAGVSQSPRYKVAKRGQDVALRCDPISGHVSLFWYQQALGQGPEFLTYFQNEAQLDKSGLPSDRFFAERPEGSVSTLKIQRTQQEDSAVYLCASSRTGGAGELFFGEGSRLTVL.